This T cell receptor beta chain derives from a study of blood T cell repertoires in COVID-19. In the study overall: There were acute and convalescent COVID-19 samples, and they came from the United States, Italy and Spain. From T cells, B-cell-depleted T cells, or PBMCs came the material, which was cDNA or gDNA.

As originally analysed: Estimated nucleated cell counts came from reference gene primer amplification. The table came from immunoSEQ multiplex PCR; TCRdb's copy has only in-frame clones and leaves some out. That table is the source of V, J and clone size, and D and trimming were worked out from the DNA. Altogether approximately 72,000 clones are present, around nine tenths being singletons, with the ten largest covering 10% to 15%. Germline V CDR1 and CDR2: MNHEY, SMNVEV (reference sequence). V lost 5 bases, J lost 4 bases, and 7 bases stayed unmatched. This CDR3 has 15 residues. Sequenced sample: peripheral blood. The chain has TRBV27 and TRBJ2-3; 9 nucleotides align to TRBD1. The TCR comes from a woman in her fifties or sixties with acute or convalescent COVID-19. The CDR3 nucleotides are TGTGCCAGCAGTAAGGGACAGGGATATTCAGATACGCAGTATTTT. It translates to CASSKGQGYSDTQYF.